This T cell receptor beta chain was captured by sequencing in a study of blood T cell repertoires in COVID-19. On the study more broadly: Some COVID-19 samples were acute and others convalescent; all came from the United States, Italy and Spain. Sources were T cells, B-cell-depleted T cells, or PBMCs; the material itself was cDNA or gDNA.

Seattle cases were enrolled at active infection and followed longitudinally. Germline V gene data show CDR1 as SGHTA and CDR2 as FQGTGA. CDR3 length: 18 amino acids. The trim removed 0 bases at V and 1 base at J, leaving 8 bases unmatched. In the original analysis: It was from reference gene primer amplification that nucleated cell counts were estimated. Clones were sequenced by immunoSEQ multiplex PCR, and TCRdb holds only the in-frame ones, with some missing. The V and J calls and clone size are taken from that table; D and trimming were inferred from the DNA. Among 180,000 or so clones listed, 70% to 90% were seen once.

This chain links TRBV7-3 with TRBJ2-1; 8 positions match TRBD2. The clonotype originates from a woman aged 60-75 years with COVID-19, enrolled during active disease. Sample: peripheral blood. The CDR3 loop is CASSLTAGVLGSYNEQFF. DNA of the CDR3: TGTGCCAGCAGCTTAACAGCGGGAGTACTCGGGTCCTACAATGAGCAGTTCTTC.